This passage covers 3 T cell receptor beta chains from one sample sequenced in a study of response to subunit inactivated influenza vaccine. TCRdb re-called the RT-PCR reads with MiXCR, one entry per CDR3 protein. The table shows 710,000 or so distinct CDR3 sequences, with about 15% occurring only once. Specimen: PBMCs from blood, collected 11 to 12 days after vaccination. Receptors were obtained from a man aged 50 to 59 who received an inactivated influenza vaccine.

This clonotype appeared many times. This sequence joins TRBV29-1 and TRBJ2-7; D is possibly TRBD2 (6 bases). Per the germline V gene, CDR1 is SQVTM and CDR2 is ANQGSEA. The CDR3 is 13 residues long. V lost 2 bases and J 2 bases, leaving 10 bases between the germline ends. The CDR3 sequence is CSVESSVAYEQYF. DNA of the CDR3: TGCAGCGTTGAATCTAGCGTGGCCTACGAGCAGTACTTC.

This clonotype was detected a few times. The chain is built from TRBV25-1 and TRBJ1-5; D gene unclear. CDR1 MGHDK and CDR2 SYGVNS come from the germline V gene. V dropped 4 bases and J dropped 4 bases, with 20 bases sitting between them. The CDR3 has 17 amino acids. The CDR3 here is CASSGGSGSGVNQPQHF. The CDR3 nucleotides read TGTGCCAGCAGTGGAGGGAGCGGTAGCGGTGTGAATCAGCCCCAGCATTTT.

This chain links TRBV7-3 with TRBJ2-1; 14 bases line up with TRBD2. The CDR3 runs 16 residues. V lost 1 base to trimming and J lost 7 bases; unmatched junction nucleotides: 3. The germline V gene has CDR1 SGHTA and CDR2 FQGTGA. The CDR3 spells CASSLSGTSGRNEQFF. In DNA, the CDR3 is TGTGCCAGCAGCTTAAGTGGGACTAGCGGGAGAAATGAGCAGTTCTTC.